This entry lists 15 T cell receptor beta chains sequenced from one sample in a study of blood T cell repertoires in COVID-19. Measured with immunoSEQ multiplex PCR; TCRdb has only the in-frame clones, and not every one. The sample lists approximately 200,000 clones; 87% were seen once. Sequenced input: PBMCs or T cells enriched from blood (not recorded which). These TCRs come from a woman aged 25 to 39 who had recovered from COVID-19.

The J gene is TRBJ2-7, the V gene TRBV5-1; D is undetermined. This CDR3 has 11 amino acids. V was shortened by 3 bases and J by 5 bases, with 6 bases between the two germline ends. Germline-derived CDR1 and CDR2 are SGHRS and YFSETQ. CDR3 coding DNA: TGCGCCAGCAGCTCCGGTAACGAGCAGTACTTC. Its protein is CASSSGNEQYF.

CDR3 DNA sequence: TGTGCCAGCAGTTCTGGGCCCAACTATGGCTACACCTTC. It is translated as CASSSGPNYGYTF. This sequence joins TRBV12-3 or TRBV12-4 and TRBJ1-2; the D is unclear. The CDR3 is 13 amino acids. V was clipped by 4 bases and J by 2 bases, with 8 bases between them.

The chain couples TRBV5-1 to TRBJ1-3, with 7 bases identical to TRBD1. The CDR3 has 16 residues. CDR1 and CDR2 from the germline V gene are SGHRS and YFSETQ. Losses at the gene ends were 4 bases for V and 2 bases for J; bases not matched to a gene: 9. As DNA, the CDR3 is TGCGCCAGCAGCACAATGGCGACAGGGCCTGGAAACACCATATATTTT. Translation gives CASSTMATGPGNTIYF.

The chain uses TRBV6-5 and TRBJ2-7; D perhaps matches TRBD2 (5 bases). The CDR3 has 14 residues. Trimming removed 7 bases from V and 6 bases from J, with 19 bases in between. Germline values: CDR1 MNHEY, CDR2 SVGAGI. The chain's CDR3 is CASTTSTGLGEQYF. The CDR3 region has the DNA TGTGCCAGCACCACTAGTACGGGTCTCGGCGAGCAGTACTTC.

The chain uses TRBV7-2 and TRBJ2-1; 11 bases are a match to TRBD2. Trimming cost V 5 bases and J 3 bases; bases outside gene matches: 6. CDR1 and CDR2 (germline): SGHTA, FQGNSA. This CDR3 region has 16 residues. The CDR3, as DNA: TGTGCCAGCAGCCGGGGGGGGACTAGCGGCTACAATGAGCAGTTCTTC. Translation: CASSRGGTSGYNEQFF.

J is TRBJ1-1 and V is TRBV14, with TRBD1 matching over 7 bases. J lost 0 bases, V lost 7 bases, and 8 bases had no gene match. This CDR3 has 15 amino acids. CDR1 is SGHDN, CDR2 FVKESK, per germline. The CDR3 loop reads CASTYRQGLNTEAFF. The CDR3 region has the DNA TGTGCCAGCACCTACCGACAGGGACTGAACACTGAAGCTTTCTTT.

The rearrangement uses TRBV11-2 and TRBJ2-1, with TRBD2 identical over 8 bases. This CDR3 contains 12 residues. CDR1 and CDR2 (germline): SGHAT, FQNNGV. V lost 5 bases and J lost 16; bases outside the gene matches: 10. CDR3 sequence: CASSPVAGGVFF. CDR3 nucleotides: TGTGCCAGCAGCCCCGTGGCGGGAGGAGTTTTCTTC. Drawing the rest from reference TRBV11-2 and TRBJ2-1, the complete variable domain is EAGVAQSPRYKIIEKRQSVAFWCNPISGHATLYWYQQILGQGPKLLIQFQNNGVVDDSQLPKDRFSAERLKGVDSTLKIQPAKLEDSAVYLCASSPVAGGVFFGPGTRLTVL.

V usage is TRBV30 and J usage is TRBJ2-1, with 8 positions matching TRBD2. CDR1 and CDR2 (germline): GTSNPN, SVGIG (reference sequence). The V and J ends lost 1 base and 2 bases, in that order; junction bases with no gene match: 10. The CDR3 is 17 residues long. The CDR3 is CAWSAEAAGGAYNEQFF. As DNA, the CDR3 is TGTGCCTGGAGTGCCGAAGCGGCGGGGGGTGCCTACAATGAGCAGTTCTTC.

The chain employs TRBV9 and TRBJ1-1; tentative D call: TRBD1 (5 bases). The CDR3 totals 16 residues. V was shortened by 5 bases and J by 6 bases, with 23 bases between the two germline ends. From germline, CDR1 is SGDLS and CDR2 YYNGEE. CDR3 DNA: TGTGCCAGCAGATCAGGAACGGGGGTGGAAGAACCTGAAGCTTTCTTT. Protein: CASRSGTGVEEPEAFF.

V usage is TRBV11-3 and J usage is TRBJ1-1; D might be TRBD1 (5 bases). Germline CDR1 is SGHNT and CDR2 is YENEEA. CDR3 length equals 13 residues. Trimming stripped 11 bases from V and 4 bases from J, with 17 bases between. The CDR3 nucleotides read TGTGCCTCCAGGGATTTGGGAGGCACTGAAGCTTTCTTT. Amino acids: CASRDLGGTEAFF.

The V call is TRBV7-9, the J call TRBJ2-1, with D possibly being TRBD2 (6 bases). Germline CDR1 is SEHNR and CDR2 is FQNEAQ (reference sequence). The CDR3 totals 13 residues. The V gene lost 6 bases and the J gene lost 9 bases, with 15 bases spanning the gap. CDR3 in DNA: TGTGCCAGCAGGGCGACTAGTCTCGCTGAGCAGTTCTTC. Protein sequence: CASRATSLAEQFF.

The chain employs TRBV7-2 and TRBJ1-4, with a weak D call TRBD1 (6 bases). Per germline, CDR1 SGHTA and CDR2 FQGNSA. V was shortened by 6 bases and J by 5 bases, with 16 bases between the two germline ends. This CDR3 is built from 15 residues. CDR3 DNA sequence: TGTGCCAGCAGTCCCCAGGGGACGGTGAATGAAAAACTGTTTTTT. The encoded protein is CASSPQGTVNEKLFF.

The V and J genes are TRBV4-2 and TRBJ1-1; no firm D call. CDR3 size: 15 residues. V was shortened by 0 bases and J by 11 bases, with 19 bases between the two germline ends. From germline, CDR1 is LGHNA and CDR2 YNFKEQ. In DNA form, the CDR3 reads TGTGCCAGCAGCCAAGACGAGGAAAGCGCGGAAGTTGCTTTCTTT. Its translation: CASSQDEESAEVAFF.

This clone showed up just a few times. This rearrangement joins TRBV19 to TRBJ2-1; 8 nucleotides align to TRBD2. Germline CDR1 reads LNHDA; CDR2 reads SQIVND (reference sequence). The CDR3 is made up of 16 amino acids. With 6 bases clipped from V and 4 bases from J, the junction kept 11 bases outside the gene matches. CDR3 region: CASRPPLAGSYNEQFF. In nucleotides, the CDR3 is TGTGCCAGTAGACCCCCTTTAGCGGGGAGTTACAATGAGCAGTTCTTC.

This chain connects TRBV7-6 to TRBJ2-5; D is ambiguous. Germline values: CDR1 SGHVS, CDR2 FNYEAQ. V was cut by 1 base and J by 5 bases, with 11 bases left in between. The CDR3 extends over 14 amino acids. The CDR3 DNA reads TGTGCCAGCAGCTTAGGGCAAAGGCGGGAGACCCAGTACTTC. This encodes CASSLGQRRETQYF.